Below, 29 T cell receptor beta chains from the same sample are listed, as sequenced in a study of T cells in Graves' hyperthyroidism and ophthalmopathy. Amplified TCR beta CDR3 regions came from RNA transcripts. The HTBI primer set served for first-round RT-PCR of the TCR CDR3. In TCRdb, the multiplex PCR reads were re-called with MiXCR into one record per CDR3 protein. The data contain about half a million distinct CDR3 sequences, more than 20% of them singletons. The sequencing sample was made of blood. The receptors originated from a man younger than 35 with Graves' hyperthyroidism.

This rearrangement joins TRBV4-2 to TRBJ2-7, with D possibly matching TRBD1 (5 bases). From germline, CDR1 is LGHNA and CDR2 YNFKEQ. The CDR3 sequence is 15 residues long. V gave up 1 base and J gave up 2 bases, with 12 bases separating them. The DNA for the CDR3 is TGTGCCAGCAGCCAAGTGCCAGGGATCGCCTACGAGCAGTACTTC. Its protein is CASSQVPGIAYEQYF.

V and J are TRBV28 and TRBJ1-5, with D unclear. The germline V gene has CDR1 MDHEN and CDR2 SYDVKM. The V gene lost 6 bases and the J gene lost 0 bases, with 15 bases spanning the gap. The CDR3 is 16 residues long. CDR3 loop: CASSHFGSYSNQPQHF. CDR3 in DNA: TGTGCCAGCAGCCACTTCGGTTCCTATAGCAATCAGCCCCAGCATTTT.

The gene calls are TRBV7-8 and TRBJ2-2; a weak D match, TRBD2 (6 bases). CDR1 is SGHVS and CDR2 is FQNEAQ in the germline V gene. This CDR3 spans 16 amino acids. With 5 bases removed from V and 6 bases from J, the gap between germline ends came to 19 bases. CDR3 region: CASSPPEGPGAGELFF. DNA for the CDR3: TGTGCCAGCAGCCCCCCTGAGGGCCCGGGGGCCGGGGAGCTGTTTTTT.

J is TRBJ2-7 and V is TRBV18, with D perhaps TRBD1 (6 bases). Per germline, CDR1 KGHSH and CDR2 LQKENI. There are 15 residues in the CDR3. V gave up 3 bases and J gave up 2 bases, with 14 bases separating them. CDR3: CASSPQPGVTYEQYF. For the CDR3, the DNA is TGTGCCAGCTCACCCCAACCAGGGGTCACCTACGAGCAGTACTTC.

This clonotype was counted only a few times. This chain links TRBV19 with TRBJ1-2; D is uncertain. V lost 6 bases, J lost 4 bases, and 12 bases lay in between. CDR1 and CDR2 from the germline V gene are LNHDA and SQIVND (reference sequence). The CDR3 covers 13 residues. Here the CDR3 reads CASSPGQTYGYTF. DNA of the CDR3: TGTGCCAGTAGCCCTGGGCAGACCTATGGCTACACCTTC.

V and J are TRBV6-1 and TRBJ2-7, with 10 bases identical to TRBD1. The CDR3 covers 16 residues. The V and J ends lost 5 bases and 5 bases, in that order; junction bases with no gene match: 12. Germline CDR1 and CDR2: MNHNS and SASEGT. This CDR3 reads CASSSPGTGAGDEQYF. Written as DNA, the CDR3 is TGTGCCAGCAGTAGTCCCGGGACAGGGGCAGGGGACGAGCAGTACTTC.

This clonotype occurred a few times. The chain joins TRBV19 to TRBJ2-5; 14 nucleotides align to TRBD2. Trimming removed 6 bases from V and 5 bases from J; junction bases left unmatched: 8. Per germline, CDR1 LNHDA and CDR2 SQIVND (reference sequence). The CDR3 runs 16 residues. CDR3 sequence: CASRDRTSGGFETQYF. The CDR3 nucleotides are TGTGCCAGTAGAGATCGGACTAGCGGGGGGTTCGAGACCCAGTACTTC. Combining the CDR3 with reference TRBV19 and TRBJ2-5 gives the whole variable domain DGGITQSPKYLFRKEGQNVTLSCEQNLNHDAMYWYRQDPGQGLRLIYYSQIVNDFQKGDIAEGYSVSREKKESFPLTVTSAQKNPTAFYLCASRDRTSGGFETQYFGPGTRLLVL.

This clonotype showed up many times. The chain combines TRBV6-5 with TRBJ2-7; TRBD1 might be the D (5 bases). V lost 8 bases to trimming and J lost 4 bases, with 18 bases between them. The CDR3 extends over 14 amino acids. The germline CDR1 and CDR2 sequences are MNHEY and SVGAGI. The DNA for the CDR3 is TGTGCCAGCGAGTCGGCAGACAGATCTTACGAGCAGTACTTC. As protein: CASESADRSYEQYF.

This chain's CDR3 is CASRRQLYSGNTIYF. The CDR3 nucleotides are TGTGCCAGCAGACGACAGCTATACTCTGGAAACACCATATATTTT. The J gene is TRBJ1-3, the V gene TRBV2; maybe TRBD1 (5 bases). The germline gives CDR1 SNHLY, CDR2 FYNNEI. V lost 6 bases and J 0 bases, leaving 12 bases between the germline ends. The CDR3 has 15 residues.

The chain links TRBV3-1 to TRBJ2-7; 7 positions match TRBD1. The CDR3 loop spans 17 amino acids. The germline gives CDR1 LGHDT, CDR2 YNNKEL (reference sequence). The ends lost 4 bases at V and 2 bases at J; junction bases unmatched: 14. CDR3 in DNA: TGTGCCAGCAGCCTAGACCCACGAAGGACAGGAACCTACGAGCAGTACTTC. Its protein is CASSLDPRRTGTYEQYF.

The gene calls are TRBV27 and TRBJ1-1; 7 bases are a match to TRBD1. The CDR3 spans 16 residues. V lost 4 bases and J lost 4; bases outside the gene matches: 12. CDR1 is MNHEY and CDR2 is SMNVEV in the germline V gene (reference sequence). CDR3: CASSYSRRQGRTEAFF. CDR3 bases: TGTGCCAGCAGTTACTCAAGAAGACAGGGACGCACTGAAGCTTTCTTT.

A remark on this clonotype: One end of the junction varies from germline; a read error may be responsible. This chain connects TRBV12-3 or TRBV12-4 to TRBJ1-2; D possibly corresponds to TRBD1 (6 bases). There are 13 residues in the CDR3. The CDR3: CACSLQGNYGYTF. As DNA, the CDR3 is TGTGCCTGCAGTTTACAGGGAAACTATGGCTACACCTTC.

The chain joins TRBV6-5 to TRBJ2-7, with TRBD1 identical over 7 bases. V was pared by 0 bases and J by 3 bases, with 2 bases of the junction left unmatched. Germline loops: CDR1 MNHEY, CDR2 SVGAGI. The CDR3 totals 14 residues. The CDR3 protein is CASSYSGTDYEQYF. The CDR3 nucleotides are TGTGCCAGCAGTTACTCGGGGACAGACTACGAGCAGTACTTC.

This clonotype was seen at least ten times. J is TRBJ1-1 and V is TRBV19; D unresolved. With 7 bases removed from V and 5 bases from J, the gap between germline ends came to 14 bases. The CDR3 is made up of 13 amino acids. Germline values: CDR1 LNHDA, CDR2 SQIVND (reference sequence). The CDR3, as DNA: TGTGCCAGTACTCTAAACCGTAGGACTGAAGCTTTCTTT. Encoded protein: CASTLNRRTEAFF.

This clonotype appeared many times. The chain employs TRBV19 and TRBJ2-7; 10 bases are a match to TRBD1. The CDR3 length is 15 residues. Germline assignment: CDR1 LNHDA and CDR2 SQIVND (reference sequence). V gave up 6 bases and J gave up 2 bases; unmatched junction bases: 7. CDR3 in DNA: TGTGCCAGTAGCCAGGGACAGGGGAGGCCCTACGAGCAGTACTTC. It yields the protein CASSQGQGRPYEQYF.

The sample holds many counts of this clonotype. The rearrangement uses TRBV12-3 or TRBV12-4 and TRBJ1-1, with D possibly being TRBD1 (5 bases). V gave up 6 bases and J gave up 7 bases, with 15 bases separating them. This CDR3 region has 13 residues. CDR3 loop: CASSGRQRFEAFF. The CDR3 bases are TGTGCCAGCAGCGGCCGACAGAGATTTGAAGCTTTCTTT.

The gene calls are TRBV19 and TRBJ2-2, with a weak D call TRBD1 (5 bases). Per germline, CDR1 LNHDA and CDR2 SQIVND (reference sequence). The CDR3 has 15 amino acids. The ends were cut back, 1 base at V and 6 bases at J, with 12 bases in the middle. The DNA for the CDR3 is TGTGCCAGTAGTATAGGACAGTCCCTTCCCGGGGAGCTGTTTTTT. Its protein is CASSIGQSLPGELFF.

With respect to this clonotype: A much more abundant neighbour one base away suggests this may be a read error. The V gene is TRBV6-2 or TRBV6-3, the J gene TRBJ2-2, with D perhaps matching TRBD2 (5 bases). The germline gives CDR1 MNHEY, CDR2 SVGEGT. This CDR3 contains 15 residues. The CDR3, as DNA: TGTGCCAGCAGTTTTCTGGGAAAGAACACCGGGGAGCTGTGTTTT. Translation gives CASSFLGKNTGELCF.

V and J are TRBV18 and TRBJ1-1; 11 bases line up with TRBD1. This CDR3 contains 15 residues. V dropped 4 bases and J dropped 3; count of bases not matched to a gene: 4. The V gene's germline CDR1 is KGHSH and CDR2 LQKENI. This CDR3 is CASSQTGQGDTEAFF. DNA for the CDR3: TGTGCCAGCTCACAGACGGGACAGGGGGACACTGAAGCTTTCTTT.

The chain couples TRBV6-5 to TRBJ2-5, with unresolved D. Deletions cut 2 bases from V and 1 base from J, with 14 bases between. This CDR3 has 16 residues. Germline loops: CDR1 MNHEY, CDR2 SVGAGI. The CDR3 DNA sequence: TGTGCCAGCAGTTACGAGGTAGCCTTTCCCCAAGAGACCCAGTACTTC. Translation gives CASSYEVAFPQETQYF.

This chain connects TRBV11-2 to TRBJ1-5, with unresolved D. Germline V CDR1 and CDR2: SGHAT, FQNNGV. V was cut by 4 bases and J by 1 base, with 8 bases left in between. The CDR3 spans 14 residues. The CDR3 region is CASSSELSNQPQHF. The CDR3 region has the DNA TGTGCCAGCAGCTCGGAGCTCAGCAATCAGCCCCAGCATTTT.

This clonotype was seen ten or more times. The J gene is TRBJ2-4, the V gene TRBV2, with D perhaps matching TRBD2 (5 bases). The CDR3 runs 13 residues. CDR1 is SNHLY and CDR2 is FYNNEI in the germline V gene. The V gene lost 10 bases and the J gene lost 6 bases, with 16 bases spanning the gap. The CDR3 coding sequence is TGTGCCACTAGGTCGCTGGGGAGAAACATTCAGTACTTC. This sequence encodes CATRSLGRNIQYF.

This clonotype was seen ten or more times. The V call is TRBV3-1, the J call TRBJ2-5; tentative D call: TRBD2 (5 bases). The V gene lost 4 bases and the J gene lost 9 bases, with 18 bases spanning the gap. This CDR3 has 14 residues. CDR1 is LGHDT, CDR2 YNNKEL, per germline (reference sequence). CDR3 loop: CASSRDLGMQAQYF. The CDR3 bases are TGTGCCAGCAGCCGAGACCTCGGGATGCAGGCCCAGTACTTC.

This clonotype was seen many times. The rearrangement links TRBV28 to TRBJ2-5, with D unresolved. Between the trimmed V and J ends, which lost 6 bases and 5 bases, there was a span of 19 bases. The length of the CDR3 is 15 residues. CDR1 MDHEN and CDR2 SYDVKM come from the germline V gene. CDR3 DNA: TGTGCCAGCAGCAACCCAAGGACGGCTCAGGAGACCCAGTACTTC. Amino acid sequence: CASSNPRTAQETQYF.

This clonotype showed up just a few times. The V and J genes are TRBV11-1 and TRBJ2-1, with D hard to call. The CDR3 consists of 16 residues. The germline V gene encodes CDR1 SGHAT and CDR2 FQDESV (reference sequence). Trimming cost V 4 bases and J 5 bases, with 18 bases left between them. The CDR3 coding sequence is TGTGCCAGCAGCTCGATTGACCCTCCTGGGGACAATGAGCAGTTCTTC. Protein sequence: CASSSIDPPGDNEQFF.

This clonotype was seen ten or more times. The chain recombines TRBV5-1 with TRBJ2-5; D is possibly TRBD1 (6 bases). CDR1 is SGHRS and CDR2 is YFSETQ in the germline V gene. Trimming left V 1 base short and J 4 bases short, with 11 bases between. CDR3 length equals 14 residues. DNA for the CDR3: TGCGCCAGCAGCTTGTCAGGGGACGGAGAGACCCAGTACTTC. It specifies CASSLSGDGETQYF.

Ten or more counts support this clonotype. The chain links TRBV12-3 or TRBV12-4 to TRBJ1-5; D gene unclear. The CDR3 loop spans 12 amino acids. V lost 8 bases and J lost 6, with 11 bases in between. The CDR3 loop reads CASGRQFQPQHF. Here the CDR3 DNA reads TGTGCCAGCGGGCGGCAGTTTCAGCCCCAGCATTTT.

The chain links TRBV29-1 to TRBJ2-5, with 7 bases matching TRBD1. Germline-derived CDR1 and CDR2 are SQVTM and ANQGSEA. The CDR3 contains 13 residues. V lost 8 bases and J lost 5; bases outside the gene matches: 11. The CDR3: CSFLTGQGETQYF. For the CDR3, the DNA is TGCAGCTTCTTGACAGGGCAAGGGGAGACCCAGTACTTC.

This clonotype came up many times. J is TRBJ1-5 and V is TRBV12-3 or TRBV12-4; D might be TRBD1 (5 bases). Trimming took off 2 bases at V and 0 bases at J, with 17 bases between the two ends. The CDR3 totals 18 residues. CDR3: CASSLQGIPQYSNQPQHF. The CDR3 DNA sequence: TGTGCCAGCAGTTTACAGGGTATCCCCCAATATAGCAATCAGCCCCAGCATTTT.